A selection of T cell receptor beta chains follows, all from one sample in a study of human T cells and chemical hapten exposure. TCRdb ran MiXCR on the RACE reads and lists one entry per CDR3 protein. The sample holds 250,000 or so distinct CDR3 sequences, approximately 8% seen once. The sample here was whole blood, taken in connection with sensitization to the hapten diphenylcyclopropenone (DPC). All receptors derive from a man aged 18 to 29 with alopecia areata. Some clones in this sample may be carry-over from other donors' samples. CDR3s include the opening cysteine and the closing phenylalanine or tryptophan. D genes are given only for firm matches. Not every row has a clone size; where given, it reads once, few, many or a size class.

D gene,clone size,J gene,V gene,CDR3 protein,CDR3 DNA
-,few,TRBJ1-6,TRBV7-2,CASSPGQSNFSPLHF,TGTGCCAGCAGCCCTGGCCAGTCAAATTTTTCACCCCTCCACTTT
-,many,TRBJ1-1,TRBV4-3,CASSQGTRGDEAFF,TGCGCCAGCAGCCAAGGTACTCGGGGAGATGAAGCTTTCTTT
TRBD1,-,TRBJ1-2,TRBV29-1,CSVGGHRGAYGYTF,TGCAGCGTTGGAGGCCACAGGGGTGCCTATGGCTACACCTTC
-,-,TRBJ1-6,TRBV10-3,CAITSGGLDSPLHF,TGTGCCATCACCTCGGGAGGGCTGGATTCACCCCTCCACTTT
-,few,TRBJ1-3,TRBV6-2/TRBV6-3,CASTSFRASSGNTIYF,TGTGCAAGTACGTCCTTCAGGGCGTCCTCTGGAAACACCATATATTTT
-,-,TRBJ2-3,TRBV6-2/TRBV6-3,CASSYLGDTQYF,TGTGCCAGCAGTTATTTGGGGGATACGCAGTATTTT
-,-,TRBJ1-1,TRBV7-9,CASIGRTNTEAFF,TGTGCCAGCATTGGACGGACGAACACTGAAGCTTTCTTT
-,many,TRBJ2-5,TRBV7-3,CASSLTRLETQYF,TGTGCCAGCAGCTTAACACGTCTCGAGACCCAGTACTTC
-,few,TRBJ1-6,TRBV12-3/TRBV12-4,CASSPRVGSYNSPLHF,TGTGCCAGCAGTCCAAGGGTGGGCTCCTATAATTCACCCCTCCACTTT
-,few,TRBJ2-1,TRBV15,CATSRVDLEDEQFF,TGTGCCACCAGCAGAGTTGACCTTGAGGATGAGCAGTTCTTC
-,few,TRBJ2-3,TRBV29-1,CSVTGRASTDTQYF,TGCAGCGTAACAGGACGAGCTAGCACAGATACGCAGTATTTT
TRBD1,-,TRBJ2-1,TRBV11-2,CASSHPLGQDYNEQFF,TGTGCCAGCAGCCACCCTCTGGGACAGGACTACAATGAGCAGTTCTTC
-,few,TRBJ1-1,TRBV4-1,CASRGLLRNTEAFF,TGCGCCAGCAGAGGGCTACTCAGGAACACTGAAGCTTTCTTT
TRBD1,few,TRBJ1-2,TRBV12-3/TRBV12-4,CASRRTGIDGYTF,TGTGCCAGCAGGCGGACAGGGATTGATGGCTACACCTTC
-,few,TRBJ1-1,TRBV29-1,CSVGGILNTEAFF,TGCAGCGTTGGAGGGATTTTGAACACTGAAGCTTTCTTT
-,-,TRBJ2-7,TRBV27,CASSSQFPQYEQYF,TGTGCCAGCAGTTCCCAATTTCCCCAATACGAGCAGTACTTC
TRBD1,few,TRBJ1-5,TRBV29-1,CSVTDRGGNQPQHF,TGCAGCGTCACGGACAGGGGCGGGAATCAGCCCCAGCATTTT
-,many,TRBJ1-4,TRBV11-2,CASSFPGATNEKLFF,TGTGCCAGCAGCTTTCCAGGGGCAACTAATGAAAAACTGTTTTTT
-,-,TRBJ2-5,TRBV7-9,CASSFDLTSGETQYF,TGTGCCAGCAGCTTCGACCTCACCTCGGGGGAGACCCAGTACTTC
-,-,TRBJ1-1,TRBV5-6,CASSLDAGVAAWNTEAFF,TGTGCCAGCAGCTTGGATGCTGGGGTAGCGGCGTGGAACACTGAAGCTTTCTTT
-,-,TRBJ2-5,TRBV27,CASSLDSGETQYF,TGTGCCAGCAGTTTGGACAGCGGAGAGACCCAGTACTTC
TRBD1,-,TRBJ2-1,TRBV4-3,CASSQVRTGFHEQFF,TGCGCCAGCAGCCAAGTTAGGACAGGCTTCCATGAGCAGTTCTTC
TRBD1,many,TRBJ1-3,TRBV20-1,CSARQGNTIYF,TGCAGTGCCAGACAGGGTAACACCATATATTTT
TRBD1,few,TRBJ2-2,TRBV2,CASTGQGMRTGELFF,TGTGCCAGCACCGGACAGGGAATGAGAACCGGGGAGCTGTTTTTT
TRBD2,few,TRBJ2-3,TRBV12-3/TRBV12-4,CASSLNSGGSTDTQYF,TGTGCCAGCAGTTTAAATAGCGGGGGTAGCACAGATACGCAGTATTTT
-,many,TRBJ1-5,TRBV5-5,CASSPTWGGDQPQHF,TGTGCCAGCAGCCCAACATGGGGGGGCGATCAGCCCCAGCATTTT
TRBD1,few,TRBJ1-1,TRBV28,CATGQGMNTEAFF,TGTGCCACGGGACAGGGAATGAACACTGAAGCTTTCTTT
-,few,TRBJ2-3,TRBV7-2,CASSLPVADTQYF,TGTGCCAGCAGCTTACCGGTGGCAGATACGCAGTATTTT
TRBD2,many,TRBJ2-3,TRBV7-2,CASSPRRSSGGTDTQYF,TGTGCCAGCAGCCCCCGCCGCTCTAGCGGGGGGACAGATACGCAGTATTTT
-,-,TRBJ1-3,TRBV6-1,CASSEAFSGNTIYF,TGTGCCAGCAGTGAAGCCTTCTCTGGAAACACCATATATTTT
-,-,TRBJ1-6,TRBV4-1,CASSQAGQLRGSPLHF,TGCGCCAGCAGCCAAGCGGGACAATTAAGGGGTTCACCCCTCCACTTT
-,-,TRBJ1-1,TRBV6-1,CASVRPPRTYTEAFF,TGTGCCAGCGTCCGCCCTCCCCGAACCTACACTGAAGCTTTCTTT
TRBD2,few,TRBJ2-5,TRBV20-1,CSAGGLAETQYF,TGCAGTGCTGGAGGACTAGCAGAGACCCAGTACTTC
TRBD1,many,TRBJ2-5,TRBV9,CASSENPHRGQETQYF,TGTGCCAGCAGCGAAAACCCTCACAGGGGGCAAGAGACCCAGTACTTC
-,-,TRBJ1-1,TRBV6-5,CASSAQGFEAFF,TGTGCCAGCAGTGCTCAGGGTTTTGAAGCTTTCTTT
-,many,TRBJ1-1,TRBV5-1,CASSPGQPTEAFF,TGCGCCAGCAGCCCTGGACAGCCCACTGAAGCTTTCTTT
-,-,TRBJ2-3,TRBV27,CASSPTSSTDTQYF,TGTGCCAGCAGTCCAACATCGAGCACAGATACGCAGTATTTT
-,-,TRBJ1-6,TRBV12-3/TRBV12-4,CASSFWEAPLHF,TGTGCCAGCAGTTTTTGGGAAGCGCCCCTCCACTTT
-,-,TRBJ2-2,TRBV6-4,CASSDHITAIVWTGELFF,TGTGCCAGCAGTGACCATATCACCGCCATAGTGTGGACCGGGGAGCTGTTTTTT
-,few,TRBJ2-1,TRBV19,CASSSRLVLEKFF,TGTGCCAGTAGTAGCCGACTAGTTCTGGAAAAGTTCTTC
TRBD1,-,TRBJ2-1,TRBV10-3,CAISESGTGSNEQFF,TGTGCCATCAGTGAGTCGGGGACAGGGAGTAATGAGCAGTTCTTC
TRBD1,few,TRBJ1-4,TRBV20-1,CSAPGQGAKKLFF,TGCAGTGCCCCGGGACAGGGTGCGAAAAAACTGTTTTTT
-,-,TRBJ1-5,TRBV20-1,CSASGYNQPQHF,TGCAGTGCTAGCGGTTACAATCAGCCCCAGCATTTT
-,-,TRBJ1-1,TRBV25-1,CASSEDAEAFF,TGTGCCAGCAGTGAAGACGCCGAAGCTTTCTTT
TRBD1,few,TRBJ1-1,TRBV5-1,CASSLGQGAANTEAFF,TGCGCCAGCAGCTTGGGACAGGGGGCCGCGAACACTGAAGCTTTCTTT
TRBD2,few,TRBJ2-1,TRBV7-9,CASSSSSGSFLDEQFF,TGTGCCAGCAGCTCTTCTAGCGGTTCGTTCTTGGATGAGCAGTTCTTC
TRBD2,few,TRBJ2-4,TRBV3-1,CASSQLRGLVLDIQYF,TGTGCCAGCAGCCAATTAAGGGGACTAGTCCTAGACATTCAGTACTTC
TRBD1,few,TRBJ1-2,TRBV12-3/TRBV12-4,CASSPIPPGQAYGYTF,TGTGCCAGCAGTCCCATACCCCCGGGACAGGCCTATGGCTACACCTTC
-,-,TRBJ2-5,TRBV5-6,CASSSGREETQYF,TGTGCCAGCAGCTCAGGACGGGAAGAGACCCAGTACTTC
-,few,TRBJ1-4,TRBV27,CASKARGDEKLFF,TGTGCCTCTAAGGCGAGAGGTGATGAAAAACTGTTTTTT
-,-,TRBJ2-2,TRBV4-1,CASSQDLRGRTITGELFF,TGCGCCAGCAGCCAAGATCTCCGGGGGAGGACGATCACCGGGGAGCTGTTTTTT
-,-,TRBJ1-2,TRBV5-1,CATSAGMNYGYTF,TGCGCCACCTCTGCGGGGATGAACTATGGCTACACCTTC
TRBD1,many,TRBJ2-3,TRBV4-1,CASSHIRDRGYTDTQYF,TGCGCCAGCAGCCACATCCGGGACAGGGGATACACAGATACGCAGTATTTT